This T cell receptor beta chain was sequenced in a study of T-cell reconstitution after alpha-beta-depleted transplantation in children. General study points: A year post-transplant, T-cell counts and diversity derived mostly from newly produced T cells. Diversity of TCRbeta at day 60 was high in some patients, arising from surviving recipient T cells and thymic progenitors.

Germline loops: CDR1 SSHAT, CDR2 FNYEAQ (reference sequence). J lost 7 bases, V lost 8 bases, and 8 bases had no gene match. This CDR3 is built from 13 residues. Notes on this clonotype: The target antigen is unknown.

TCRbeta library preparation incorporated unique molecular identifiers. Using its own MiXCR run on the PCR reads, TCRdb lists one record per CDR3 protein. The table lists approximately 1,000,000 distinct CDR3 sequences, 25% to 35% of them singletons. The sequencing here drew on PBMCs, mostly from graft donor cells, taken 360 days after TCRalphabeta/CD19-depleted stem cell transplant. This receptor was identified in a boy under two years old who had a stem cell transplant for SCID, so the T cells may come from the graft donor. The J gene is TRBJ1-1, the V gene TRBV7-7, with 9 bases lining up with TRBD1. The CDR3: CASSPGTGLEAFF. The DNA for the CDR3 is TGTGCCAGCTCCCCCGGGACAGGGCTTGAAGCTTTCTTT.